This T cell receptor beta chain was identified during a study of blood T cell repertoires in COVID-19. Study-level background: The United States, Italy and Spain supplied acute and convalescent COVID-19 samples. PBMCs, B-cell-depleted T cells, or T cells provided the cDNA or gDNA that made up the material.

Per the original methods: Amplification from reference gene primers served as the basis for estimated nucleated cell counts. The data were produced by immunoSEQ multiplex PCR, yet TCRdb's version contains in-frame clones alone and is incomplete. V, J and clone size are taken as reported in that table, and D and trimming were inferred from the DNA itself. The sample contains around 150,000 clones, around 86% of which appear only once. Germline V lookup: CDR1 SGHNT, CDR2 YENEEA. The CDR3 totals 13 residues. Trimming shortened V by 6 bases and J by 0 bases, and 8 bases separated the two germline ends. The sequenced sample was peripheral blood. The chain couples TRBV11-3 to TRBJ1-1, with D tentatively TRBD1 (6 bases). This receptor was obtained from a man aged 18-30 years with acute or convalescent COVID-19. CDR3 residues: CASSTGLNTEAFF. The CDR3 DNA reads TGTGCCAGCAGTACAGGGTTGAACACTGAAGCTTTCTTT. Supplemented by reference TRBV11-3 and TRBJ1-1, the full variable domain reads EAGVVQSPRYKIIEKKQPVAFWCNPISGHNTLYWYLQNLGQGPELLIRYENEEAVDDSQLPKDRFSAERLKGVDSTLKIQPAELGDSAVYLCASSTGLNTEAFFGQGTRLTVV.